This record covers a single T cell receptor beta chain. Its specificity is not known. The germline V gene has CDR1 LGHNA and CDR2 YSLEER. This CDR3 is 14 amino acids long. This record belongs to a study of cytomegalovirus exposure and HLA in healthy donors. The study's findings and limits: Specificity of three CMV-associated chains for CMV antigens was verified in vitro. A classifier reportedly called cytomegalovirus status with high sensitivity and specificity. A later analysis reportedly identified an Asian-associated ancestry cluster as carrying fewer N-insertions than the roughly 600-donor mean.

Primers included in the PCR were 60 Vbeta and 13 Jbeta primers. Sequencing used immunoSEQ multiplex PCR; TCRdb keeps in-frame clones, though not all of them. Among 100,000 to 150,000 clones listed, about two thirds were seen once. Source material: PBMCs. This rearrangement joins TRBV4-3 to TRBJ2-5; D possibly corresponds to TRBD2 (6 bases). The end of the DNA aligns better with TRBJ2-7, so the J call may be wrong. The receptor comes from a man younger than 45 in good health and CMV-seronegative. The CDR3 spells CASSPRGRSYEQYF. The CDR3 DNA reads as TGCGCCAGCAGCCCTCGGGGGAGGTCCTACGAGCAGTACTTC.